These 32 T cell receptor beta chains were sequenced from one sample in a study of blood T cell repertoires in COVID-19. Sequencing used immunoSEQ multiplex PCR; TCRdb keeps in-frame clones, though not all of them. This table has approximately 11,000 clones, 80% to 90% appearing once. What was sequenced was peripheral blood. These receptors came from a human donor in a cohort sampled during active COVID-19.

This chain joins TRBV2 and TRBJ1-3; 7 bases are a match to TRBD1. The CDR3 loop spans 18 amino acids. Germline V gene sequence: CDR1 SNHLY, CDR2 FYNNEI. V shed 7 bases, J shed 0 bases, and the junction held 15 bases outside the gene matches. The CDR3 DNA reads as TGTGCCAGCAACACGCACGCCGGGACAGTCCGCTCTGGAAACACCATATATTTT. It yields the protein CASNTHAGTVRSGNTIYF.

This chain joins TRBV5-1 and TRBJ2-2, with TRBD2 as a possible D gene (5 bases). CDR3 length equals 15 residues. The V gene lost 5 bases and the J gene lost 3 bases, with 14 bases spanning the gap. The germline V gene has CDR1 SGHRS and CDR2 YFSETQ. In nucleotides, the CDR3 is TGCGCCAGCAGGGGCGGCGGGTCGGACACCGGGGAGCTGTTTTTT. Amino acids: CASRGGGSDTGELFF.

The V and J genes are TRBV10-3 and TRBJ2-3; TRBD2 might be the D (6 bases). Trimming shortened V by 10 bases and J by 3 bases, and 17 bases separated the two germline ends. This CDR3 region has 14 residues. The germline V gene has CDR1 ENHRY and CDR2 SYGVKD. This CDR3 is CATGWEASTDTQYF. The CDR3 DNA reads TGTGCCACTGGGTGGGAGGCCTCGACAGATACGCAGTATTTT.

V is TRBV6-5 and J is TRBJ2-5, with a weak D call TRBD2 (6 bases). Between the trimmed V and J ends, which lost 6 bases and 7 bases, there was a span of 18 bases. The germline gives CDR1 MNHEY, CDR2 SVGAGI. The length of the CDR3 is 14 residues. CDR3 in DNA: TGTGCCAGCAGGGAGCAAGGCGGGGCCGGGACCCAGTACTTC. Amino acids: CASREQGGAGTQYF.

A few counts support this clone. The J gene is TRBJ1-2, the V gene TRBV14, with 7 bases fitting TRBD1. This CDR3 is 14 amino acids long. The V gene end was trimmed by 1 base and the J gene end by 5 bases; junction bases not matched to a gene: 4. Per the germline V gene, CDR1 is SGHDN and CDR2 is FVKESK. Written as DNA, the CDR3 is TGTGCCAGCAGCCAAGTAAGGACAGGATATGGCTACACCTTC. This encodes CASSQVRTGYGYTF.

Only a few counts were recorded for this clone. The V gene is TRBV9, the J gene TRBJ1-5; 8 positions agree with TRBD1. The germline CDR1 and CDR2 sequences are SGDLS and YYNGEE. This CDR3 is built from 16 residues. The V and J ends lost 4 bases and 3 bases, in that order; junction bases with no gene match: 9. The CDR3 sequence is CASSPGYRGDNQPQHF. CDR3 nucleotide sequence: TGTGCCAGCAGCCCAGGATACAGGGGGGACAATCAGCCCCAGCATTTT.

The V gene is TRBV7-9, the J gene TRBJ2-5; 7 bases line up with TRBD2. The CDR3 covers 15 residues. In germline, CDR1 is SEHNR, CDR2 FQNEAQ (reference sequence). With V trimmed by 5 bases and J by 5 bases, 11 bases remained unmatched. CDR3 in amino acids: CASSEYAGERETQYF. Here the CDR3 DNA reads TGTGCCAGCAGCGAATATGCGGGAGAGAGGGAGACCCAGTACTTC. Drawing the rest from reference TRBV7-9 and TRBJ2-5, the complete variable domain is DTGVSQNPRHKITKRGQNVTFRCDPISEHNRLYWYRQTLGQGPEFLTYFQNEAQLEKSRLLSDRFSAERPKGSFSTLEIQRTEQGDSAMYLCASSEYAGERETQYFGPGTRLLVL.

This clone has just one count. J is TRBJ2-1 and V is TRBV29-1; 9 bases are shared with TRBD1. J lost 4 bases, V lost 7 bases, and 8 bases had no gene match. The germline gives CDR1 SQVTM, CDR2 ANQGSEA. The CDR3 is made up of 14 amino acids. As DNA, the CDR3 is TGCAGCGCCGAGGGACAGGGAGTTTACAATGAGCAGTTCTTC. Its protein product is CSAEGQGVYNEQFF.

Note on this clone: An end of the junction does not agree with germline; a read error may underlie this. This chain joins TRBV3-1 (or the pseudogene TRBV3-2) and TRBJ2-7, with 8 bases identical to TRBD1. CDR1 and CDR2 (germline): LGHDT, YNNKEL (reference sequence). The CDR3 is made up of 15 amino acids. CDR3: CASSQGGQGMREQYF. For the CDR3, the DNA is TGTGCCAGCAGTCAAGGAGGACAGGGAATGAGGGAGCAGTACTTC.

V usage is TRBV6-1 and J usage is TRBJ1-4; a possible D gene is TRBD1 (6 bases). Germline lookup yields CDR1 MNHNS and CDR2 SASEGT. V lost 3 bases and J 7 bases, leaving 12 bases between the germline ends. The CDR3 is made up of 14 amino acids. CDR3 sequence (DNA): TGTGCCAGCAGTGATCAAACAGGGAGTGAAAAACTGTTTTTT. It yields the protein CASSDQTGSEKLFF.

In this sample, this clone turned up a few times. The V gene is TRBV11-2, the J gene TRBJ2-1; 14 bases fit TRBD2. The CDR3 is made up of 15 amino acids. V shed 4 bases, J shed 10 bases, and the junction held 6 bases outside the gene matches. Germline CDR1 SGHAT, CDR2 FQNNGV. CDR3 region: CASSSGLAGAREQFF. CDR3 sequence (DNA): TGTGCCAGCAGCTCGGGACTAGCGGGAGCGAGGGAGCAGTTCTTC.

The CDR3 DNA reads as TGTGCCAGCTCACCACTACAGGGGACTAATGAAAAACTGTTTTTT. Translation gives CASSPLQGTNEKLFF. The chain combines TRBV18 with TRBJ1-4; 7 bases map to TRBD1. The CDR3 contains 15 residues. Trimming at V came to 1 base and at J to 2 bases, leaving 1 base not matched to a gene. The V gene's germline CDR1 is KGHSH and CDR2 LQKENI.

The chain uses TRBV27 and TRBJ1-4; TRBD1 matches at 12 bases. The CDR3 length is 18 residues. Germline V gene lookup returns CDR1 MNHEY and CDR2 SMNVEV (reference sequence). The V and J ends lost 6 bases and 7 bases, in that order; junction bases with no gene match: 15. As DNA, the CDR3 is TGTGCCAGCAGCCGCTACCGCGGGACAGGGGGCTTGGGTGAAAAACTGTTTTTT. This codes for CASSRYRGTGGLGEKLFF.

This clone came up a few times. One end of the junction does not line up with germline, which may come from a read error. The rearrangement joins TRBV23-1 to TRBJ2-7, with 9 bases identical to TRBD1. TRBV23-1 is an ORF for which the function is uncertain. The CDR3 has 17 residues. Written as DNA, the CDR3 is TGCGCCAGCAGTCAAGCCCCCGGGGGGACAGGGAGGGATGATTCAGGCTTC. It encodes CASSQAPGGTGRDDSGF.

The V call is TRBV6-5, the J call TRBJ2-7; 10 nucleotides align to TRBD1. This CDR3 has 15 residues. Per the germline V gene, CDR1 is MNHEY and CDR2 is SVGAGI. Trimming removed 1 base from V and 5 bases from J; junction bases left unmatched: 5. CDR3 sequence: CASSYFRDRGNEQYF. In DNA, the CDR3 is TGTGCCAGCAGTTACTTCCGGGACAGGGGTAACGAGCAGTACTTC.

The chain joins TRBV24-1 to TRBJ2-1; D is perhaps TRBD1 (6 bases). Trimming took off 7 bases at V and 7 bases at J, with 16 bases between the two ends. Germline V gene data show CDR1 as KGHDR and CDR2 as SFDVKD. The CDR3 covers 14 residues. The CDR3 reads CATSLGLGANEQFF. The CDR3 coding sequence is TGTGCCACCAGCCTGGGCCTGGGGGCTAATGAGCAGTTCTTC.

The chain joins TRBV5-4 to TRBJ2-7, with 7 positions matching TRBD1. The CDR3 spans 13 residues. Trimming took 4 bases from V and 3 from J; bases not matched to a gene: 4. Germline loops: CDR1 SGHNT, CDR2 YYREEE (reference sequence). The CDR3 bases are TGTGCCAGCAGCGATCAGGGGGTCTACGAGCAGTACTTC. The encoded protein is CASSDQGVYEQYF.

This chain joins TRBV6-2 or TRBV6-3 and TRBJ2-5; D remains unclear. The CDR3 is made up of 13 amino acids. Trimming took 0 bases from V and 4 from J, leaving 6 bases between them. CDR1 is MNHEY and CDR2 is SVGEGT in the germline V gene. CDR3 nucleotide sequence: TGTGCCAGCAGTTACTCGAGGCTAGAGACCCAGTACTTC. Translating it yields CASSYSRLETQYF.

V gene TRBV20-1 combines with J gene TRBJ2-4; no clear D. CDR1 DFQATT and CDR2 SNEGSKA come from the germline V gene (reference sequence). The CDR3 sequence is 14 residues long. Deletions cut 3 bases from V and 9 bases from J, with 18 bases between. This CDR3 is CSASERADFSIQYF. The DNA of the CDR3 is TGCAGTGCTAGTGAGAGAGCCGATTTTAGCATTCAGTACTTC.

The CDR3, as DNA: TGTGCCAGCAGCTTAGGCCGAGCGGGACGCTACAATGAGCAGTTCTTC. Protein sequence: CASSLGRAGRYNEQFF. The chain combines TRBV11-2 with TRBJ2-1, with 7 bases that match TRBD2. Germline V gene data show CDR1 as SGHAT and CDR2 as FQNNGV. V gave up 1 base and J gave up 3 bases; unmatched junction bases: 6. This CDR3 is 16 amino acids long.

V usage is TRBV4-2 and J usage is TRBJ2-2; 8 bases line up with TRBD2. The germline gives CDR1 LGHNA, CDR2 YNFKEQ. V gave up 3 bases and J gave up 6 bases; unmatched junction bases: 12. The CDR3 is 17 residues long. The DNA for the CDR3 is TGTGCCAGCAGCCAGACCTTCCCGGGACTAGGAGCCGGGGAGCTGTTTTTT. This codes for CASSQTFPGLGAGELFF.

The DNA for the CDR3 is TGTGCCAGCAGTTCATCCCACGGGACTATCTCTTACAATGAGCAGTTCTTC. It specifies CASSSSHGTISYNEQFF. The V and J genes are TRBV27 and TRBJ2-1; 7 nucleotides line up with TRBD2. The CDR3 runs 17 residues. Trimming removed 4 bases from V and 4 bases from J; junction bases left unmatched: 13. Germline CDR1 and CDR2: MNHEY and SMNVEV (reference sequence).

This clone has a handful of counts. This sequence joins TRBV28 and TRBJ1-1, with D perhaps matching TRBD1 (5 bases). CDR1 is MDHEN, CDR2 SYDVKM, per germline. The V end lost 6 bases, the J end lost 10 bases, and 24 bases lay between the germline ends. The length of the CDR3 is 15 residues. CDR3 bases: TGTGCCAGCAGCCTAACCCTACGGGGGAATCTCAGAGCTTTCTTT. Translating it yields CASSLTLRGNLRAFF.

The V and J genes are TRBV4-2 and TRBJ1-4; a possible D gene is TRBD1 (6 bases). CDR1 is LGHNA and CDR2 is YNFKEQ in the germline V gene. This CDR3 comprises 18 residues. V was cut by 0 bases and J by 10 bases, with 24 bases left in between. The CDR3 DNA sequence: TGTGCCAGCAGCCAAGATAACAGGGCCGCCGGTGGGGAGAGAAAACTGTTTTTT. Translated, it gives CASSQDNRAAGGERKLFF.

J is TRBJ2-1 and V is TRBV14; maybe TRBD2 (6 bases). Trimming removed 8 bases from V and 4 bases from J, with 21 bases in between. CDR3 length: 16 residues. CDR1 is SGHDN, CDR2 FVKESK, per germline. CDR3 region: CASWPVREEKYNEQFF. The CDR3, as DNA: TGTGCCAGCTGGCCAGTAAGGGAGGAAAAGTACAATGAGCAGTTCTTC.

Only a few counts were recorded for this clone. This chain joins TRBV30 and TRBJ2-6; 10 nucleotides agree with TRBD1. Germline CDR1 reads GTSNPN; CDR2 reads SVGIG (reference sequence). The ends lost 6 bases at V and 3 bases at J; junction bases unmatched: 8. CDR3 length: 16 residues. The CDR3 nucleotides read TGTGCCTGCGGTAGGGACAGGGGATATGGGGCCAACGTCCTGACTTTC. It encodes CACGRDRGYGANVLTF. Filled out from reference TRBV30 and TRBJ2-6, the complete variable domain reads SQTIHQWPATLVQPVGSPLSLECTVEGTSNPNLYWYRQAAGRGLQLLFYSVGIGQISSEVPQNLSASRPQDRQFILSSKKLLLSDSGFYLCACGRDRGYGANVLTFGAGSRLTVL.

About this clone itself: Germline is not matched at one junction end, which may reflect a read error. V gene TRBV19 combines with J gene TRBJ2-1, with a weak D call TRBD1 (6 bases). Germline V gives CDR1 LNHDA, CDR2 SQIVND (reference sequence). The CDR3 is 13 amino acids. CDR3 nucleotides: TGTGCCGTCTCTGGCAGGGGATACAATGAGCGGTTCTTC. As protein: CAVSGRGYNERFF.

The rearrangement uses TRBV6-4 and TRBJ1-3; no clear D gene. Trimming left V 10 bases short and J 9 bases short, with 13 bases between. This CDR3 region has 11 residues. Per the germline V gene, CDR1 is MRHNA and CDR2 is SNTAGT. This CDR3 reads CATDLRGTIYF. DNA for the CDR3: TGTGCCACCGACCTCCGGGGCACCATATATTTT.

The genes are TRBV5-1 and TRBJ2-1; tentatively, D is TRBD2 (6 bases). The ends were cut back, 3 bases at V and 0 bases at J, with 10 bases in the middle. CDR1 and CDR2 from the germline V gene are SGHRS and YFSETQ. There are 15 residues in the CDR3. Written as DNA, the CDR3 is TGCGCCAGCAGCTCGACTAGAGGCTCCTACAATGAGCAGTTCTTC. Protein sequence: CASSSTRGSYNEQFF.

The rearrangement uses TRBV3-1 (or the pseudogene TRBV3-2) and TRBJ1-2; tentative D call: TRBD1 (5 bases). The V gene's germline CDR1 is LGHDT and CDR2 YNNKEL (reference sequence). The CDR3 runs 15 residues. V was clipped by 0 bases and J by 4 bases, with 12 bases between them. As DNA, the CDR3 is TGTGCCAGCAGCCAAGATAGCGGGGGGGGCTATGGCTACACCTTC. This gives the protein CASSQDSGGGYGYTF.

The chain is built from TRBV6-4 and TRBJ1-1, with a possible D match to TRBD1 (5 bases). Trimming took 5 bases from V and 2 from J, leaving 9 bases between them. Germline values: CDR1 MRHNA, CDR2 SNTAGT. The CDR3 runs to 13 residues. CDR3 region: CASSRGGNTEAFF. The CDR3 DNA reads TGTGCCAGCAGTCGGGGGGGAAACACTGAAGCTTTCTTT.

This clone was recorded once. The CDR3 protein is CASSLGASGQETQYF. The DNA of the CDR3 is TGTGCCAGCAGCTTAGGTGCTAGCGGCCAAGAGACCCAGTACTTC. This sequence joins TRBV11-3 and TRBJ2-5; TRBD2 aligns across 7 bases. V shed 1 base, J shed 1 base, and the junction held 3 bases outside the gene matches. This CDR3 region has 15 residues. Per the germline V gene, CDR1 is SGHNT and CDR2 is YENEEA.